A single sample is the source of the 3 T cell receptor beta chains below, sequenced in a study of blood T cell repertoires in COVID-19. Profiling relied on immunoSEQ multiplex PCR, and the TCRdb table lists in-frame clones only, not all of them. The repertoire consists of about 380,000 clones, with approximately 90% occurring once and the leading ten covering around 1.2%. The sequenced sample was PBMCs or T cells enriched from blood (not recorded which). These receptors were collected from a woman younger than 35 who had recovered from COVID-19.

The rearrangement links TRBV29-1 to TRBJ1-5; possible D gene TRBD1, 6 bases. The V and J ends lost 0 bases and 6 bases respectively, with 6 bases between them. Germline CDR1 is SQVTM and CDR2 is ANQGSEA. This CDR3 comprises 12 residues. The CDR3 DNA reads TGCAGCGTTGAAGACAGGGGTCAGCCCCAGCATTTT. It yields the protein CSVEDRGQPQHF.

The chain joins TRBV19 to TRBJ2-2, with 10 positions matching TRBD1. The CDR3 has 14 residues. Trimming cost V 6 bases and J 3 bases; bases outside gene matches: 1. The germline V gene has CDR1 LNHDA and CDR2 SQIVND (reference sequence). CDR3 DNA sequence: TGTGCCAGTAGCGGGACAGGGGACACCGGGGAGCTGTTTTTT. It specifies CASSGTGDTGELFF. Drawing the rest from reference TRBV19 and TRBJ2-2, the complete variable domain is DGGITQSPKYLFRKEGQNVTLSCEQNLNHDAMYWYRQDPGQGLRLIYYSQIVNDFQKGDIAEGYSVSREKKESFPLTVTSAQKNPTAFYLCASSGTGDTGELFFGEGSRLTVL.

Here the CDR3 DNA reads TGCGCCAGCAGCTTGGCCAGGACAGGCGGGATTCAGTACTTC. This gives the protein CASSLARTGGIQYF. The genes are TRBV5-1 and TRBJ2-4, with TRBD1 identical over 7 bases. Germline values: CDR1 SGHRS, CDR2 YFSETQ. The CDR3 sequence is 14 residues long. V lost 0 bases and J lost 10; bases outside the gene matches: 7.